The 32 T cell receptor beta chains reported below all come from one sample, sequenced in a study of blood T cells in healthy people across ages. Primers used in a second PCR of about 7 to 12 cycles were a sample-barcoded 5' primer and a J-beta primer mix. Each CDR3 protein is one row after TCRdb ran MiXCR on the 5' RACE reads. Among hundreds of thousands of distinct CDR3 sequences listed, around 21% were seen once. Sequencing was done on a sample of blood. Source of these receptors: a man in his 70s in good health.

This clonotype was observed a handful of times. The rearrangement joins TRBV6-2 or TRBV6-3 to TRBJ2-7, with 7 bases that match TRBD1. The ends lost 5 bases at V and 3 bases at J; junction bases unmatched: 10. Germline V lookup: CDR1 MNHEY, CDR2 SVGEGT. This CDR3 comprises 15 residues. Written as DNA, the CDR3 is TGTGCCAGCAGTACCCTTCGGGACAGCTTCTACGAGCAGTACTTC. It yields the protein CASSTLRDSFYEQYF.

This clonotype occurred a few times. Relative to the germline gene, one junction end is altered; a read error may explain this. The CDR3 sequence: CASSLAKKGLDEQFF. DNA of the CDR3: TGCGCCAGCAGCTTGGCCAAGAAGGGGCTGGATGAGCAGTTCTTC. The chain links TRBV5-4 to TRBJ2-1; a possible D gene is TRBD1 (5 bases). The CDR3 sequence is 15 residues long. Germline CDR1 reads SGHNT; CDR2 reads YYREEE (reference sequence).

This clonotype showed up just a few times. The genes are TRBV28 and TRBJ2-7, with D perhaps TRBD2 (7 bases). CDR3 size: 15 residues. The germline gives CDR1 MDHEN, CDR2 SYDVKM. The ends were cut back, 5 bases at V and 0 bases at J, with 14 bases in the middle. The CDR3 spells CASSSQGTNSYEQYF. The DNA for the CDR3 is TGTGCCAGCAGTAGCCAGGGGACTAACTCCTACGAGCAGTACTTC.

The chain is built from TRBV3-1 and TRBJ2-5; 8 bases fit TRBD2. The CDR3 extends over 15 amino acids. CDR1 and CDR2 from the germline V gene are LGHDT and YNNKEL (reference sequence). Unmatched junction bases numbered 6, after V lost 2 bases and J lost 4 bases. The CDR3 DNA is TGTGCCAGCAGCCAAAGCGGGAGTCGGACAGAGACCCAGTACTTC. Residues: CASSQSGSRTETQYF.

There are a few counts of this clonotype. V is TRBV6-5 and J is TRBJ2-3; 13 bases agree with TRBD2. Germline trimming cut 0 bases from V and 3 bases from J; bases unmatched to any gene: 3. Per the germline V gene, CDR1 is MNHEY and CDR2 is SVGAGI. There are 17 residues in the CDR3. Written as DNA, the CDR3 is TGTGCCAGCAGTTACTCCCGGACTAGCGGGAGTACAGATACGCAGTATTTT. This encodes CASSYSRTSGSTDTQYF.

This clonotype turned up a few times. V usage is TRBV18 and J usage is TRBJ2-1, with D perhaps being TRBD1 or TRBD2 (5 bases each). CDR1 and CDR2 from the germline V gene are KGHSH and LQKENI. The length of the CDR3 is 12 residues. V gave up 3 bases and J gave up 8 bases, with 8 bases separating them. CDR3 amino acids: CASSPGVDEQFF. The DNA of the CDR3 is TGTGCCAGCTCACCGGGGGTGGATGAGCAGTTCTTC. Drawing the rest from reference TRBV18 and TRBJ2-1, the complete variable domain is NAGVMQNPRHLVRRRGQEARLRCSPMKGHSHVYWYRQLPEEGLKFMVYLQKENIIDESGMPKERFSAEFPKEGPSILRIQQVVRGDSAAYFCASSPGVDEQFFGPGTRLTVL.

This clonotype has just a few counts. The chain joins TRBV27 to TRBJ2-4, with D uncertain. The CDR3 length is 16 residues. With 3 bases removed from V and 1 base from J, the gap between germline ends came to 13 bases. Germline V gene lookup returns CDR1 MNHEY and CDR2 SMNVEV (reference sequence). The CDR3 DNA reads TGTGCCAGCAGTTTTTCGGCAGAAACGGCCAAAAACATTCAGTACTTC. This codes for CASSFSAETAKNIQYF.

This clonotype has a handful of counts. The rearrangement uses TRBV27 and TRBJ1-2; no clear D. The CDR3 totals 13 residues. Trimming pared 0 bases from V and 8 bases from J, leaving 10 bases between. Germline V gene lookup returns CDR1 MNHEY and CDR2 SMNVEV (reference sequence). The CDR3 protein is CASSLSRSLGYTF. The CDR3 DNA sequence: TGTGCCAGCAGTTTATCTCGGAGTCTGGGCTACACCTTC.

This clonotype showed up just once. The chain employs TRBV2 and TRBJ2-3; D is unclear. CDR1 is SNHLY and CDR2 is FYNNEI in the germline V gene. Trimming took off 7 bases at V and 3 bases at J, with 8 bases between the two ends. CDR3 size: 12 residues. In DNA form, the CDR3 reads TGTGCCAGCACCAAGAGGACAGATACGCAGTATTTT. Protein product: CASTKRTDTQYF.

This clonotype was seen only a few times. The rearrangement uses TRBV7-9 and TRBJ2-7; no firm D call. CDR3 size: 15 residues. Trimming left V 1 base short and J 4 bases short, with 14 bases between. Germline V lookup: CDR1 SEHNR, CDR2 FQNEAQ (reference sequence). The CDR3: CASSLVGRTRYEQYF. The CDR3 DNA reads TGTGCCAGCAGCTTAGTTGGCCGCACAAGGTACGAGCAGTACTTC.

This clonotype was recorded a few times. Written as DNA, the CDR3 is TGTGCCAGCAGCTGGGCCTGGCAGGCTAATCTCGGAAACACCATATATTTT. Translated: CASSWAWQANLGNTIYF. The chain carries TRBV5-5 and TRBJ1-3; D uncertain. Trimming shortened V by 3 bases and J by 4 bases, and 20 bases separated the two germline ends. CDR1 is SGHKS and CDR2 is YYEKEE in the germline V gene (reference sequence). This CDR3 comprises 17 residues.

The chain joins TRBV5-1 to TRBJ1-6; 8 bases align to TRBD1. The CDR3 consists of 15 residues. V lost 5 bases and J lost 7; bases outside the gene matches: 8. Germline-derived CDR1 and CDR2 are SGHRS and YFSETQ. This CDR3 reads CASRPGGSMNSPLHF. The DNA for the CDR3 is TGCGCCAGCAGGCCAGGGGGCAGTATGAATTCACCCCTCCACTTT.

The chain recombines TRBV20-1 with TRBJ1-5; tentative D call: TRBD1 (6 bases). This CDR3 region has 13 residues. Germline V lookup: CDR1 DFQATT, CDR2 SNEGSKA (reference sequence). The V end was cut by 3 bases, the J end by 6 bases, with 12 bases between. The CDR3 region is CSASPGATQPQHF. Here the CDR3 DNA reads TGCAGTGCTAGTCCAGGGGCAACTCAGCCCCAGCATTTT.

This clonotype showed up just a few times. The rearrangement uses TRBV28 and TRBJ1-1; 7 bases fit TRBD1. Unmatched junction bases numbered 3, after V lost 1 base and J lost 4 bases. This CDR3 is 14 amino acids long. Per the germline V gene, CDR1 is MDHEN and CDR2 is SYDVKM. CDR3 sequence: CASSLSRGGTEAFF. CDR3 sequence (DNA): TGTGCCAGCAGTTTATCCAGGGGGGGCACTGAAGCTTTCTTT.

This clonotype was detected a few times. The chain has TRBV20-1 and TRBJ2-1; D is ambiguous. Looked up from germline, CDR1 is DFQATT and CDR2 is SNEGSKA (reference sequence). V gave up 6 bases and J gave up 4 bases, with 19 bases separating them. The CDR3 loop spans 15 amino acids. Here the CDR3 reads CSANEAKRIYNEQFF. CDR3 DNA sequence: TGCAGTGCGAACGAGGCGAAACGGATATACAATGAGCAGTTCTTC.

This rearrangement joins TRBV24-1 to TRBJ2-3; TRBD2 agrees at 8 bases. V was clipped by 3 bases and J by 8 bases; unmatched bases: 6. The CDR3 runs to 14 residues. Germline CDR1 reads KGHDR; CDR2 reads SFDVKD. CDR3 loop: CATSDQTSEGTQYF. Here the CDR3 DNA reads TGTGCCACCAGTGATCAGACTAGCGAAGGTACGCAGTATTTT.

This clonotype was seen a handful of times. This chain links TRBV6-2 or TRBV6-3 with TRBJ1-1; D gene ambiguous. The ends were cut back, 0 bases at V and 11 bases at J, with 7 bases in the middle. The V gene's germline CDR1 is MNHEY and CDR2 SVGEGT. CDR3 size: 11 residues. DNA of the CDR3: TGTGCCAGCAGTTACTCAACCGTGGCTTTCTTT. This translates into CASSYSTVAFF.

This clonotype was picked up a small number of times. The genes are TRBV2 and TRBJ2-5, with D possibly matching TRBD1 (6 bases). Germline CDR1 SNHLY, CDR2 FYNNEI. Trimming cost V 8 bases and J 4 bases, with 20 bases left between them. The CDR3 loop spans 15 amino acids. CDR3 sequence (DNA): TGTGCCAGCGTACGAAACTTACGGGACACAGAGACCCAGTACTTC. Translated: CASVRNLRDTETQYF.

The rearrangement links TRBV7-2 to TRBJ2-7; D ambiguous. The germline CDR1 and CDR2 sequences are SGHTA and FQGNSA. Between the trimmed V and J ends, which lost 2 bases and 2 bases, there was a span of 7 bases. This CDR3 region has 13 residues. The CDR3 DNA is TGTGCCAGCAGCTTACGCGAGACCTACGAGCAGTACTTC. This encodes CASSLRETYEQYF.

The V gene is TRBV6-2 or TRBV6-3, the J gene TRBJ2-5; D is unclear. Near its end, the DNA agrees better with TRBJ2-7, so the J call may be wrong. CDR1 and CDR2 from the germline V gene are MNHEY and SVGEGT. The CDR3 loop spans 16 amino acids. DNA of the CDR3: TGTGCCAGCAGTTACAACGTTTTTAGACTGGTCTTCGAGCAGTACTTC. As protein: CASSYNVFRLVFEQYF.

The chain recombines TRBV9 with TRBJ2-3; no clear D. Germline V CDR1 and CDR2: SGDLS, YYNGEE. The V and J ends lost 6 bases and 0 bases respectively, with 11 bases between them. This CDR3 has 14 amino acids. The CDR3 reads CASTGRFSTDTQYF. As DNA, the CDR3 is TGTGCCAGCACGGGTCGTTTTAGCACAGATACGCAGTATTTT. The whole variable domain, remainder taken from reference TRBV9 and TRBJ2-3, is DSGVTQTPKHLITATGQRVTLRCSPRSGDLSVYWYQQSLDQGLQFLIQYYNGEERAKGNILERFSAQQFPDLHSELNLSSLELGDSALYFCASTGRFSTDTQYFGPGTRLTVL.

This chain joins TRBV11-2 and TRBJ2-2; D not certain. The CDR3 is made up of 15 amino acids. Trimming cost V 4 bases and J 6 bases, with 15 bases left between them. Germline V CDR1 and CDR2: SGHAT, FQNNGV. CDR3 amino acids: CASSSYTEISGELFF. CDR3 DNA: TGTGCCAGCAGCTCCTACACTGAGATCTCCGGGGAGCTGTTTTTT.

This clonotype was observed once. The V call is TRBV12-5, the J call TRBJ2-5; weak D call: TRBD2 (5 bases). The DNA end is more similar to TRBJ2-1, so the J call may be wrong. The CDR3 has 15 amino acids. Germline V gene lookup returns CDR1 LGHNT and CDR2 FRNRAP. CDR3 bases: TGTGCTAGTGGTTTGGTGAGCGGAGGAGGCAATGAGCAGTTCTTC. This gives the protein CASGLVSGGGNEQFF.

In this sample, this clonotype turned up a few times. The rearrangement uses TRBV20-1 and TRBJ2-1; the D is unclear. This CDR3 is built from 14 residues. The germline gives CDR1 DFQATT, CDR2 SNEGSKA (reference sequence). The germline V and J ends were trimmed by 3 bases and 0 bases, with 9 bases remaining between them. The CDR3 DNA reads as TGCAGTGCTAGGGGCGGCTTCTCCTACAATGAGCAGTTCTTC. Translating gives CSARGGFSYNEQFF.

The rearrangement joins TRBV10-3 to TRBJ2-5; 9 bases match TRBD2. The end of the DNA aligns better with TRBJ2-7, so the J call may be wrong. This CDR3 comprises 15 residues. Germline CDR1 and CDR2: ENHRY and SYGVKD. The CDR3 coding sequence is TGTGCCATCAGTGGCAGGGCGGGAGGGCCGCTCGAGCAGTACTTC. It codes for CAISGRAGGPLEQYF.

This clonotype was seen a few times. The V call is TRBV7-2, the J call TRBJ2-5, with 9 bases matching TRBD2. The better agreement between TRBJ2-1 and the DNA end casts doubt on the J call. This CDR3 contains 13 residues. The germline gives CDR1 SGHTA, CDR2 FQGNSA. CDR3 coding DNA: TGTGCCAGGGAGACTAGCGGAAACAATGAGCAGTTCTTC. Translation gives CARETSGNNEQFF.

This clonotype was recorded a few times. The rearrangement joins TRBV24-1 to TRBJ2-1; TRBD2 agrees at 15 bases. This CDR3 has 19 residues. V lost 4 bases, J lost 3 bases, and 9 bases stayed unmatched. Germline values: CDR1 KGHDR, CDR2 SFDVKD. The CDR3 region has the DNA TGTGCCACCAGTGACCTACGTGGACTAGCGGGAGGGCTCTACAATGAGCAGTTCTTC. It specifies CATSDLRGLAGGLYNEQFF.

For the CDR3, the DNA is TGTGCCAGCAGCTTTTTAAACTCCTACAATGAGCAGTTCTTC. Amino acids: CASSFLNSYNEQFF. The rearrangement links TRBV5-5 to TRBJ2-1; D is unresolved. Germline V CDR1 and CDR2: SGHKS, YYEKEE (reference sequence). The CDR3 extends over 14 amino acids. Between the trimmed V and J ends, which lost 2 bases and 0 bases, there was a span of 6 bases.

This clonotype has ten or more counts. The chain couples TRBV5-5 to TRBJ1-2, with a possible D match to TRBD1 (5 bases). V was pared by 2 bases and J by 2 bases, with 10 bases between. Germline V lookup: CDR1 SGHKS, CDR2 YYEKEE (reference sequence). The CDR3 covers 14 residues. The CDR3 DNA sequence: TGTGCCAGCAGCTTCTCCAGGACAAACTATGGCTACACCTTC. Its protein product is CASSFSRTNYGYTF. Supplemented by reference TRBV5-5 and TRBJ1-2, the full variable domain reads DAGVTQSPTHLIKTRGQQVTLRCSPISGHKSVSWYQQVLGQGPQFIFQYYEKEERGRGNFPDRFSARQFPNYSSELNVNALLLGDSALYLCASSFSRTNYGYTFGSGTRLTVV.

The chain employs TRBV27 and TRBJ1-1; tentatively, D is TRBD1 (6 bases). The germline V gene has CDR1 MNHEY and CDR2 SMNVEV (reference sequence). Trimming removed 4 bases from V and 2 bases from J, with 14 bases in between. This CDR3 is 15 amino acids long. CDR3 residues: CASSSHYRVNTEAFF. In DNA form, the CDR3 reads TGTGCCAGCAGTTCACACTACAGGGTTAACACTGAAGCTTTCTTT.

In the case of this clonotype: Germline is not matched at one junction end, which may reflect a read error. V gene TRBV6-6 combines with J gene TRBJ2-1; D possibly uses TRBD1 or TRBD2 (6 bases each). The DNA end is a closer match to TRBJ2-7, so the J assignment may be wrong. CDR1 and CDR2 from the germline V gene are MNHNY and SVGAGI (reference sequence). The CDR3 runs 14 residues. CDR3 protein: CTSSGGGKAYEQYF. CDR3 sequence (DNA): TGTACCAGCAGCGGAGGGGGTAAGGCCTACGAGCAGTACTTC.

The CDR3 protein is CASSENKHEQFF. The CDR3, as DNA: TGTGCCAGCAGTGAAAACAAACACGAGCAGTTCTTC. The chain recombines TRBV6-1 with TRBJ2-1; D uncertain. V was clipped by 2 bases and J by 10 bases, with 9 bases between them. Per germline, CDR1 MNHNS and CDR2 SASEGT. CDR3 length equals 12 residues.